Sequencing of this TCR beta chain was carried out in a study of T cells in Graves' hyperthyroidism and ophthalmopathy. What was amplified from RNA transcripts were TCR beta CDR3 regions. The TCR CDR3 was amplified in a first-round RT-PCR using the HTBI primer set. TCRdb independently ran MiXCR on the multiplex PCR reads; one entry per CDR3 protein. In the table there are some 700,000 distinct CDR3 sequences, about 18% of which are singletons. Each patient was aged 18 to 65 and had newly diagnosed hyperthyroidism of under 2 months' duration. PBMCs came from roughly 10 ml fresh peripheral blood. The germline gives CDR1 MDHEN, CDR2 SYDVKM. The CDR3 runs 16 residues. As for this clonotype: At one end the junction does not follow the germline gene, possibly because of a read error.

This clonotype was sampled from a man in his forties or fifties with Graves' hyperthyroidism. The sample consisted of blood. The rearrangement joins TRBV28 to TRBJ2-3, with D possibly called TRBD1 or TRBD2 (5 bases each). CDR3 DNA: TGTGTCAGCAGTCCAAGGGACCGGAGCTCCCGACATACGCAGTATTTT. Translation gives CVSSPRDRSSRHTQYF.